This TCR beta chain was sequenced during a study of breast tumors, draining lymph nodes, adjacent tissues. This clonotype showed up many times. The target antigen is unknown. Points from the study as a whole: Tumors had less TCR diversity than lymph nodes, more than nontumor tissue. Data fit most tumor T cells coming from lymph node, expanding in tumor.

The germline CDR1 and CDR2 sequences are KGHDR and SFDVKD. Germline trimming cut 3 bases from V and 5 bases from J; bases unmatched to any gene: 6. The CDR3 is 15 residues long. Samples came from axillary lymph nodes draining the breast cancer. Using its own MiXCR run on the multiplex PCR reads, TCRdb lists one record per CDR3 protein. The top ten clones hold around 1.1% of a sample with roughly 260,000 distinct CDR3 sequences, about 30% of them seen once. The rearrangement links TRBV24-1 to TRBJ2-4; TRBD2 matches 7 bases. The sequence was collected from a female donor with breast cancer. Some clones in this sample may be carry-over from other donors' samples. The sample taken for sequencing was axillary lymph node tissue. As DNA, the CDR3 is TGTGCCACCAGTGATCCACGGGGGGAAGAAAACATTCAGTACTTC. Translated, it gives CATSDPRGEENIQYF.